Listed here are 27 T cell receptor beta chains from one sample, sequenced in a study of cytomegalovirus exposure and HLA in healthy donors. It was with 60 Vbeta and 13 Jbeta primers that the PCR ran. The protocol was immunoSEQ multiplex PCR, while the TCRdb copy is restricted to in-frame clones and leaves out a portion. This repertoire includes around 100,000 clones. The sample taken for sequencing was PBMCs. The receptors here all came from a man aged 30 to 45 in good health and CMV-seronegative.

The J gene is TRBJ2-4, the V gene TRBV4-2; D not resolved. In germline, CDR1 is LGHNA, CDR2 YNFKEQ. The CDR3 spans 16 residues. Trimming left V 1 base short and J 8 bases short, with 18 bases between. CDR3 sequence (DNA): TGTGCCAGCAGCCAAGTATCGTCCGGGTTGGTGGACATTCAGTACTTC. It encodes CASSQVSSGLVDIQYF.

The V call is TRBV2, the J call TRBJ1-1; TRBD1 is a possible D gene (6 bases). CDR1 SNHLY and CDR2 FYNNEI come from the germline V gene. The V end lost 8 bases, the J end lost 8 bases, and 15 bases lay between the germline ends. The CDR3 has 12 amino acids. The CDR3: CASFNRADEAFF. For the CDR3, the DNA is TGTGCCAGCTTTAACAGGGCGGACGAAGCTTTCTTT.

The chain uses TRBV13 and TRBJ1-2; tentative D call: TRBD1 (6 bases). The CDR3 has 16 residues. Germline CDR1 is PRHDT and CDR2 is FYEKMQ (reference sequence). Trimming cost V 0 bases and J 2 bases, with 13 bases left between them. CDR3 DNA sequence: TGTGCCAGCAGCTTAGGAATGATTCAGGGGAACTATGGCTACACCTTC. It is translated as CASSLGMIQGNYGYTF.

This chain joins TRBV27 and TRBJ2-1; 10 bases are shared with TRBD2. Germline trimming cut 5 bases from V and 9 bases from J; bases unmatched to any gene: 13. CDR1 and CDR2 (germline): MNHEY, SMNVEV (reference sequence). The CDR3 has 16 residues. DNA of the CDR3: TGTGCCAGCAGTCTCCGGACTAGCGGAGGGGTAAGTGAGCAGTTCTTC. Its protein product is CASSLRTSGGVSEQFF.

The chain recombines TRBV7-2 with TRBJ1-2; 8 positions match TRBD1. The CDR3 runs 13 residues. V trimming: 5 bases; J trimming: 3 bases; junction bases outside the gene matches: 2. The germline V gene has CDR1 SGHTA and CDR2 FQGNSA. CDR3 residues: CASSPTGDYGYTF. CDR3 nucleotides: TGTGCCAGCAGCCCGACAGGGGACTATGGCTACACCTTC.

V is TRBV11-2 and J is TRBJ2-3, with 8 bases matching TRBD1. In germline, CDR1 is SGHAT, CDR2 FQNNGV. Trimming took 4 bases from V and 4 from J; bases not matched to a gene: 4. There are 14 residues in the CDR3. CDR3 sequence (DNA): TGTGCCAGCAGCTCCATGACAGGGGCAGATACGCAGTATTTT. Its protein product is CASSSMTGADTQYF.

The chain links TRBV2 to TRBJ1-5; D gene uncertain. The CDR3 runs 13 residues. The V gene's germline CDR1 is SNHLY and CDR2 FYNNEI. V lost 7 bases and J 0 bases, leaving 7 bases between the germline ends. CDR3 nucleotides: TGTGCCAGCAACCGGGTTAGCAATCAGCCCCAGCATTTT. Translated, it gives CASNRVSNQPQHF.

The chain joins TRBV19 to TRBJ2-1; 7 bases are a match to TRBD1. CDR3 length: 14 residues. Germline loops: CDR1 LNHDA, CDR2 SQIVND (reference sequence). V lost 4 bases and J lost 11; bases outside the gene matches: 11. CDR3 DNA: TGTGCCAGTAGTACCCTGACTGGACAGGTTCAGCAGTTCTTC. Translation gives CASSTLTGQVQQFF.

This chain joins TRBV10-1 and TRBJ2-1; the match to TRBD2 covers 15 bases. Germline CDR1 and CDR2: WNHNN and SYGVQD (reference sequence). V dropped 6 bases and J dropped 5; count of bases not matched to a gene: 5. This CDR3 comprises 16 residues. CDR3 residues: CASRGTSGGYNNEQFF. The CDR3 DNA is TGCGCCAGCAGGGGGACTAGCGGGGGGTATAACAATGAGCAGTTCTTC.

The V gene is TRBV16, the J gene TRBJ1-2; TRBD1 matches at 12 bases. The junction had 12 bases not matched to a gene; V was cut back by 2 bases and J by 5 bases. This CDR3 comprises 18 residues. The germline gives CDR1 KGHSY, CDR2 FQNENV. CDR3 sequence reads: CASSQAGTGGAWGYGYTF. The CDR3 DNA is TGTGCCAGCAGCCAAGCCGGGACAGGGGGCGCTTGGGGTTATGGCTACACCTTC.

Concerning this clone: Sequence at one end of the junction differs from germline and may be a read error. J is TRBJ2-4 and V is TRBV5-1, with 8 bases identical to TRBD1. CDR1 SGHRS and CDR2 YFSETQ come from the germline V gene. This CDR3 has 17 amino acids. For the CDR3, the DNA is TGCGCCAGCAGCCCGGCGGACAGGGTGGTGAGCAAAGACATTCAGTACTTC. Protein: CASSPADRVVSKDIQYF.

V is TRBV10-3 and J is TRBJ1-1; 9 positions match TRBD1. With 0 bases clipped from V and 5 bases from J, the junction kept 4 bases outside the gene matches. The CDR3 loop spans 15 amino acids. CDR1 and CDR2 from the germline V gene are ENHRY and SYGVKD. As DNA, the CDR3 is TGTGCCATCAGTGAGTCGAGACAGGGGGGGACTGAAGCTTTCTTT. Translation: CAISESRQGGTEAFF.

The chain joins TRBV28 to TRBJ1-1; 10 nucleotides match TRBD1. This CDR3 region has 15 residues. Germline-derived CDR1 and CDR2 are MDHEN and SYDVKM. The junction had 8 bases not matched to a gene; V was cut back by 6 bases and J by 4 bases. CDR3 nucleotide sequence: TGTGCCAGCAGCGCGCCCGACAGGGGGCGCACTGAAGCTTTCTTT. As protein: CASSAPDRGRTEAFF.

About this clone itself: The sample holds other DNA sequences that translate to the same CDR3. This chain connects TRBV28 to TRBJ1-5; tentative D call: TRBD1 (5 bases). CDR1 and CDR2 from the germline V gene are MDHEN and SYDVKM. CDR3 length equals 15 residues. The V end lost 4 bases, the J end lost 2 bases, and 12 bases lay between the germline ends. CDR3 DNA sequence: TGTGCCAGCAGTTGGGCGACGGGGGGCAATCAGCCCCAGCATTTT. This encodes CASSWATGGNQPQHF.

The chain is built from TRBV7-3 and TRBJ2-3; no clear D gene. Per germline, CDR1 SGHTA and CDR2 FQGTGA. Deletions cut 2 bases from V and 0 bases from J, with 6 bases between. The CDR3 sequence is 14 residues long. The CDR3 here is CASSLATSTDTQYF. The CDR3 DNA follows: TGTGCCAGCAGCTTAGCCACTAGCACAGATACGCAGTATTTT.

The CDR3 nucleotides read TGTGCCAGCAGCTTAGGGGCAGGGGGCATGGATACGCAGTATTTT. Translating it yields CASSLGAGGMDTQYF. The V call is TRBV7-9, the J call TRBJ2-3; 8 nucleotides match TRBD1. With 1 base clipped from V and 6 bases from J, the junction kept 6 bases outside the gene matches. CDR3 size: 15 residues. Germline-derived CDR1 and CDR2 are SEHNR and FQNEAQ (reference sequence).

This chain links TRBV28 with TRBJ2-3; D unclear. The CDR3 covers 14 residues. CDR1 is MDHEN, CDR2 SYDVKM, per germline. V lost 7 bases, J lost 2 bases, and 13 bases lay in between. CDR3 DNA: TGTGCCAGCAAGATAGTGGGCATCACAGATACGCAGTATTTT. Translation: CASKIVGITDTQYF.

V is TRBV7-3 and J is TRBJ2-5, with 7 positions matching TRBD2. The CDR3 has 13 residues. V shed 5 bases, J shed 4 bases, and the junction held 4 bases outside the gene matches. Germline V gives CDR1 SGHTA, CDR2 FQGTGA. The CDR3 DNA is TGTGCCAGCAGCCCCTCGGGGGGAGAGACCCAGTACTTC. It specifies CASSPSGGETQYF.

The rearrangement uses TRBV6-5 and TRBJ2-2; 8 positions agree with TRBD1. The CDR3 extends over 15 amino acids. V lost 5 bases to trimming and J lost 4 bases; unmatched junction nucleotides: 6. The V gene's germline CDR1 is MNHEY and CDR2 SVGAGI. CDR3 bases: TGTGCCAGCAGTGGACAGGGTGGGGGCACCGGGGAGCTGTTTTTT. This translates into CASSGQGGGTGELFF.

V and J are TRBV7-2 and TRBJ2-2, with 7 bases identical to TRBD1. V dropped 6 bases and J dropped 7; count of bases not matched to a gene: 5. This CDR3 comprises 13 residues. Germline V gives CDR1 SGHTA, CDR2 FQGNSA. The CDR3 here is CASRQGLGGELFF. CDR3 sequence (DNA): TGTGCCAGCAGACAGGGGCTCGGCGGGGAGCTGTTTTTT.

This CDR3 reads CASSQFSETQYF. The DNA for the CDR3 is TGTGCCAGCAGCCAATTTTCGGAGACCCAGTACTTC. The chain links TRBV14 to TRBJ2-5; no reliable D call. Germline CDR1 SGHDN, CDR2 FVKESK. Trimming stripped 2 bases from V and 5 bases from J, with 6 bases between. CDR3 length: 12 residues.

The chain links TRBV9 to TRBJ2-2; 7 positions agree with TRBD2. With V trimmed by 0 bases and J by 4 bases, 3 bases remained unmatched. CDR1 is SGDLS and CDR2 is YYNGEE in the germline V gene. This CDR3 has 15 amino acids. The CDR3 loop is CASSVELASTGELFF. The CDR3 DNA is TGTGCCAGCAGCGTAGAACTAGCGAGCACCGGGGAGCTGTTTTTT.

With regard to this clone: Lacking the conserved final phenylalanine or tryptophan, this CDR3 likely reflects a read error. The chain couples TRBV7-9 to TRBJ2-7; 9 bases are shared with TRBD1. The CDR3 runs to 19 residues. V shed 1 base, J shed 2 bases, and the junction held 15 bases outside the gene matches. Germline loops: CDR1 SEHNR, CDR2 FQNEAQ (reference sequence). This chain's CDR3 is CASSLVRGTGSDGAYEQYS. For the CDR3, the DNA is TGTGCCAGCAGCTTAGTCCGCGGGACAGGGAGTGACGGGGCCTACGAGCAGTACTCC.

The genes are TRBV18 and TRBJ2-5; D is undetermined. The CDR3 loop spans 14 amino acids. Trimming took off 2 bases at V and 1 base at J, with 8 bases between the two ends. Per the germline V gene, CDR1 is KGHSH and CDR2 is LQKENI. The CDR3 DNA sequence: TGTGCCAGCTCACCATATACGGGCCAAGAGACCCAGTACTTC. It translates to CASSPYTGQETQYF.

Turning to this clone: In the same sample, other DNA sequences code for this CDR3. The gene calls are TRBV19 and TRBJ2-5; D possibly corresponds to TRBD1 (5 bases). The germline CDR1 and CDR2 sequences are LNHDA and SQIVND (reference sequence). The CDR3 is 15 residues long. Trimming removed 0 bases at V and 5 bases at J, with 13 bases between. In nucleotides, the CDR3 is TGTGCCAGTAGTATAGAAGGGCAGGGCCGCGAGACCCAGTACTTC. Its protein product is CASSIEGQGRETQYF. Together with reference TRBV19 and TRBJ2-5, the CDR3 gives the full variable domain: DGGITQSPKYLFRKEGQNVTLSCEQNLNHDAMYWYRQDPGQGLRLIYYSQIVNDFQKGDIAEGYSVSREKKESFPLTVTSAQKNPTAFYLCASSIEGQGRETQYFGPGTRLLVL.

V and J are TRBV11-2 and TRBJ2-2; 7 positions agree with TRBD2. The CDR3 runs to 17 residues. CDR1 SGHAT and CDR2 FQNNGV come from the germline V gene. Germline trimming cut 6 bases from V and 4 bases from J; bases unmatched to any gene: 14. The CDR3 protein is CASSLLPGTTFTGELFF. The CDR3 DNA sequence: TGTGCCAGCAGTTTACTCCCCGGGACTACGTTCACCGGGGAGCTGTTTTTT.

V gene TRBV5-1 combines with J gene TRBJ2-1, with 11 bases fitting TRBD2. The CDR3 is made up of 18 amino acids. Trimming at V came to 0 bases and at J to 1 base, leaving 6 bases not matched to a gene. Germline CDR1 is SGHRS and CDR2 is YFSETQ. This chain's CDR3 is CASSLGLAGTPSYNEQFF. DNA of the CDR3: TGCGCCAGCAGCTTGGGACTAGCGGGGACTCCTTCCTACAATGAGCAGTTCTTC.